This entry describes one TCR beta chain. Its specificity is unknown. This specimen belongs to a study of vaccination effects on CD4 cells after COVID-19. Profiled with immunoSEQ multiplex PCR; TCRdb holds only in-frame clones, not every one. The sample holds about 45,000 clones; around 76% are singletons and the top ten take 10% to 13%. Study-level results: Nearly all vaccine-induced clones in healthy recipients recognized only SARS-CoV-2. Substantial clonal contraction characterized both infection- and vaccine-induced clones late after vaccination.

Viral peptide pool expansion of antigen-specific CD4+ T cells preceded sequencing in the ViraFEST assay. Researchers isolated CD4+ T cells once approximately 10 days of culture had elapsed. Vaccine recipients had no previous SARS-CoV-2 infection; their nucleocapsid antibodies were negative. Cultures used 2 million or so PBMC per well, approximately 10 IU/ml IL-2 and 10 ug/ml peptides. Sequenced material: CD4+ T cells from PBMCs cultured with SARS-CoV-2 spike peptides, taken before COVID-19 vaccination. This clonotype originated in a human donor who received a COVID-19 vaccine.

The CDR3 bases are TGTGCCAGCAGCCTTGGGCAGGGGGGTGAAAAACTGTTTTTT. It codes for CASSLGQGGEKLFF. The rearrangement links TRBV3-1 (or the pseudogene TRBV3-2) to TRBJ1-4; 7 bases match TRBD1. CDR3 length equals 14 residues. Germline CDR1 reads LGHDT; CDR2 reads YNNKEL (reference sequence). J lost 7 bases, V lost 4 bases, and 6 bases had no gene match.